This TCR beta chain emerged from a study of T-cell memory formation after mild COVID-19. As for the study in general: Each donor largely had its own TCR clusters.

This CDR3 contains 16 residues. Germline CDR1 is SGHTA and CDR2 is FQGTGA. After removal of 5 bases from V and 4 bases from J, the junction contained 9 bases not matched to a gene. Points on this clonotype: Its antigen is not known.

General observations from the study: Contracting CD4+ clones were located mainly in CM and EM, and CD8+ clones in EMRA. CD4/CD8 balance characterized clones contracting day 15 to 85, and CD4+ skew characterized later expanders. There were some responding clones in pre-infection memory, which suggested that cross-reactive memory had joined.

MiXCR, applied by TCRdb to the 5' RACE reads, yields one record per CDR3 protein. The sample gives approximately 570,000 distinct CDR3 sequences, 18% of which show up once; around 12% is in the top ten. The chain is built from TRBV7-3 and TRBJ1-1; 11 bases match TRBD1. The sequenced sample was PBMCs or a T cell subset sorted from them (not recorded which). The TCR originated in an adult woman who had mild COVID-19 (a few samples of this study predate the infection). Cell type and time point are not known. This CDR3 is CASSPGQGAQGTEAFF. CDR3 in DNA: TGTGCCAGCAGCCCAGGACAGGGGGCGCAGGGCACTGAAGCTTTCTTT.